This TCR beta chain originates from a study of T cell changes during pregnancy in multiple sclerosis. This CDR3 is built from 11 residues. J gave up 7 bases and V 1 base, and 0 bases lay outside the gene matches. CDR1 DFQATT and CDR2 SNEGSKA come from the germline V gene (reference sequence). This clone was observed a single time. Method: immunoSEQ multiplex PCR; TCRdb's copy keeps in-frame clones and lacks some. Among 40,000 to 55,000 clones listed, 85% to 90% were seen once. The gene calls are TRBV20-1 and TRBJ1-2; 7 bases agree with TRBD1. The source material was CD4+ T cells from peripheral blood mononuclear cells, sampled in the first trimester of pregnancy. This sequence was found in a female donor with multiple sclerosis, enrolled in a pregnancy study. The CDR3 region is CSARAGGGYTF. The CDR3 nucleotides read TGCAGTGCTAGAGCAGGGGGTGGCTACACCTTC.